This entry describes one T cell receptor beta chain. Germline CDR1 and CDR2: LNHNV and YYDKDF (reference sequence). V lost 0 bases to trimming and J lost 0 bases, with 3 bases between them. The CDR3 has 13 amino acids. The data stem from a study of control samples from healthy donors and cancer patients. Some clones are missing from TCRdb's copy, which holds only in-frame ones; the method was immunoSEQ multiplex PCR. The table shows 45,000 to 60,000 clones, with 80% occurring only once. J is TRBJ2-7 and V is TRBV15; D call uncertain. The specimen was blood. The sequence came from a man aged 65 to 79 in good health. This CDR3 reads CATSRDSSYEQYF. As DNA, the CDR3 is TGTGCCACCAGCAGAGACAGCTCCTACGAGCAGTACTTC. Full variable domain (missing parts from reference TRBV15 and TRBJ2-7): DAMVIQNPRYQVTQFGKPVTLSCSQTLNHNVMYWYQQKSSQAPKLLFHYYDKDFNNEADTPDNFQSRRPNTSFCFLDIRSPGLGDTAMYLCATSRDSSYEQYFGPGTRLTVT.